A single sample gave rise to the 3 T cell receptor beta chains below, sequenced in a study of human T cells and chemical hapten exposure. Using its own MiXCR run on the RACE reads, TCRdb lists one record per CDR3 protein. Of approximately 350,000 distinct CDR3 sequences detected, approximately 6.9% appear once; the ten largest clones hold roughly 7.9%. Time point: patch test 1, 2 weeks after DPC sensitization. The treatment: therapeutic diphenylcyclopropenone sensitization with weekly scalp DPC. Sequences were derived from whole blood, sampled in connection with sensitization to the hapten diphenylcyclopropenone (DPC). The source of these receptors is a woman between 18 and 30 years old with alopecia areata. Some clones in this sample may be carry-over from other donors' samples.

This chain uses TRBV4-3 with TRBJ1-1, with D tentatively TRBD1 (5 bases). V lost 4 bases, J lost 3 bases, and 15 bases lay in between. The CDR3 loop spans 15 amino acids. CDR1 is LGHNA and CDR2 is YSLEER in the germline V gene. The CDR3 DNA reads as TGCGCCAGCAGCCGTGGGGACTCAAGGGACACTGAAGCTTTCTTT. It specifies CASSRGDSRDTEAFF.

This chain joins TRBV3-1 and TRBJ2-4, with a weak D call TRBD1 (5 bases). The germline V and J ends were trimmed by 1 base and 7 bases, with 8 bases remaining between them. The CDR3 is 13 residues long. Germline CDR1 and CDR2: LGHDT and YNNKEL (reference sequence). The chain's CDR3 is CASSQGGLNIQYF. DNA for the CDR3: TGTGCCAGCAGCCAAGGGGGCCTTAACATTCAGTACTTC.

This clonotype was detected ten times or more. This sequence joins TRBV12-3 or TRBV12-4 and TRBJ1-2, with D unresolved. The germline V and J ends were trimmed by 8 bases and 3 bases, with 7 bases remaining between them. This CDR3 spans 11 amino acids. DNA of the CDR3: TGTGCCAGCCAGGACGACTATGGCTACACCTTC. Translating it yields CASQDDYGYTF.